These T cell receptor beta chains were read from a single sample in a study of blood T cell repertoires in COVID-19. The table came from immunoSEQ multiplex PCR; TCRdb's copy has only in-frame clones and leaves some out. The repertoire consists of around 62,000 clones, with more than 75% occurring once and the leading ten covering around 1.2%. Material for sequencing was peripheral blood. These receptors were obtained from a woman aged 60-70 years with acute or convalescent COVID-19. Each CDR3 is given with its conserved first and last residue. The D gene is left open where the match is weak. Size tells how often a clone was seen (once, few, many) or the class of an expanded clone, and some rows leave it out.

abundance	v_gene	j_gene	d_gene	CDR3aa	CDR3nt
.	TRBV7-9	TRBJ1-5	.	CASSLGLSNQPQHF	TGTGCCAGCAGCTTAGGACTGAGCAATCAGCCCCAGCATTTT
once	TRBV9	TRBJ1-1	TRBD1	CASRQGGLMNTEAFF	TGTGCCAGTCGACAGGGTGGGTTAATGAACACTGAAGCTTTCTTT
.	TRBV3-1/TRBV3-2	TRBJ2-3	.	CASSQESGTQYF	TGTGCCAGCAGCCAAGAAAGCGGTACGCAGTATTTT
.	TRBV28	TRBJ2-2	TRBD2	CASSLKGPRLAGNTGELFF	TGTGCCAGCAGTTTAAAGGGCCCAAGACTAGCGGGGAACACCGGGGAGCTGTTTTTT
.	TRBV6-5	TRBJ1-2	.	CASSRAPSDYGYTF	TGTGCCAGCAGTCGCGCCCCTTCTGACTATGGCTACACCTTC
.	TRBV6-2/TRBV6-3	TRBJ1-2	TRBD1	CASSYGQGGSNGYTF	TGTGCCAGCAGTTACGGACAGGGAGGAAGTAATGGCTACACCTTC
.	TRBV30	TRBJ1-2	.	CAWSVLDNYGYTF	TGTGCCTGGAGTGTACTAGATAACTATGGCTACACCTTC
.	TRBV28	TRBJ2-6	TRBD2	CASSLLGAGSSGANVLTF	TGTGCCAGCAGTTTATTAGGAGCGGGGAGCTCTGGGGCCAACGTCCTGACTTTC
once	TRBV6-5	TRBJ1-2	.	CASTWELGGYTF	TGTGCCAGCACCTGGGAGTTGGGGGGCTACACCTTC
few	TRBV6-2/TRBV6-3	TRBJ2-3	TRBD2	CASSYNPSSGKDTQYF	TGTGCCAGCAGTTACAACCCTTCTAGCGGGAAGGATACGCAGTATTTT
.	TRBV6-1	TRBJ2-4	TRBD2	CASSGPGGGGKNIQYF	TGTGCCAGCAGTGGCCCGGGCGGGGGAGGCAAAAACATTCAGTACTTC
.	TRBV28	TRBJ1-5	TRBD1	CASDTPGQTVYSNQPQHF	TGTGCCAGCGATACTCCGGGACAGACCGTTTATAGCAATCAGCCCCAGCATTTT
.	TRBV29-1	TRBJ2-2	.	CSVQHSTNTGELFF	TGCAGCGTCCAACATAGCACGAACACCGGGGAGCTGTTTTTT
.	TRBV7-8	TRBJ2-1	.	CASSQGTSDFKQFF	TGTGCCAGCAGCCAGGGGACTTCAGATTTTAAGCAGTTCTTC
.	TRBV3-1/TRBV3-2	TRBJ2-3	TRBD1	CASTHRQGVLPDTQYF	TGTGCCAGCACCCACCGACAGGGGGTGTTGCCAGATACGCAGTATTTT
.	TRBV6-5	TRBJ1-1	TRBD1	CASSKPDRYDTEAFF	TGTGCCAGCAGTAAACCGGACAGGTATGACACTGAAGCTTTCTTT
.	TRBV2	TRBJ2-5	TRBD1	CASSPTGGAETQYF	TGTGCCAGCAGTCCAACAGGGGGCGCAGAGACCCAGTACTTC
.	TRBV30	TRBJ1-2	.	CAWRGHGSGYSGYTF	TGTGCCTGGAGGGGACATGGCTCGGGTTACAGTGGCTACACCTTC
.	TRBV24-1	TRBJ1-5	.	CATSDQEDQPQHF	TGTGCCACCAGTGATCAGGAGGATCAGCCCCAGCATTTT
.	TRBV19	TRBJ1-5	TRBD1	CASTGTGAGSQPQHF	TGTGCCAGCACCGGGACAGGGGCCGGCTCTCAGCCCCAGCATTTT
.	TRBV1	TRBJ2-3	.	CTSSQDLPSGSTDTQYF	TGCACCAGCAGCCAAGATCTTCCTAGCGGGAGCACAGATACGCAGTATTTT
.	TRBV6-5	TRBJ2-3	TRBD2	CASSYGPGGSTDTQYF	TGTGCCAGCAGTTACGGTCCGGGAGGGAGCACAGATACGCAGTATTTT
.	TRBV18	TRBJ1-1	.	CASQGGNTEAFF	TGTGCCAGCCAAGGGGGTAACACTGAAGCTTTCTTT
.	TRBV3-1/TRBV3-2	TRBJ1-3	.	CASSQPGGNTIYF	TGTGCCAGCAGCCAACCAGGTGGAAACACCATATATTTT
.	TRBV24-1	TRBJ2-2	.	CATSDLGGTNTGELFF	TGTGCCACCAGTGATTTGGGGGGGACGAACACCGGGGAGCTGTTTTTT
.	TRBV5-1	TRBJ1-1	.	CASSLLGGAEAFF	TGCGCCAGCAGCTTGCTGGGGGGGGCTGAAGCTTTCTTT
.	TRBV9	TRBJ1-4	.	CASSRFVATNEKLFF	TGTGCCAGCAGCCGGTTCGTTGCAACTAATGAAAAACTGTTTTTT